This T cell receptor (beta chain) originates from a study of CD8 T cells in ankylosing spondylitis. V was shortened by 8 bases and J by 6 bases, with 8 bases between the two germline ends. Germline V gene data show CDR1 as MDHEN and CDR2 as SYDVKM. The CDR3 sequence is 11 residues long. TCRdb independently ran MiXCR on the 5' RACE reads; one entry per CDR3 protein. The top ten clones hold under 4.5% of a sample with roughly 490,000 distinct CDR3 sequences, roughly 5% of them seen once. This clonotype occurred many times. Its target is not known. Broader study findings: Blood of patients with ankylosing spondylitis appeared to be characterized by a TCR beta motif of several highly homologous variants.

This TCR was recovered from a male donor with ankylosing spondylitis. Sequenced input: blood, either unsorted or a sorted T cell fraction (not recorded which). The chain carries TRBV28 and TRBJ2-1, with D possibly called TRBD1 or TRBD2 (5 bases each). In DNA form, the CDR3 reads TGTGCCAGCGGGGGTATCAATGAGCAGTTCTTC. Its translation is CASGGINEQFF.